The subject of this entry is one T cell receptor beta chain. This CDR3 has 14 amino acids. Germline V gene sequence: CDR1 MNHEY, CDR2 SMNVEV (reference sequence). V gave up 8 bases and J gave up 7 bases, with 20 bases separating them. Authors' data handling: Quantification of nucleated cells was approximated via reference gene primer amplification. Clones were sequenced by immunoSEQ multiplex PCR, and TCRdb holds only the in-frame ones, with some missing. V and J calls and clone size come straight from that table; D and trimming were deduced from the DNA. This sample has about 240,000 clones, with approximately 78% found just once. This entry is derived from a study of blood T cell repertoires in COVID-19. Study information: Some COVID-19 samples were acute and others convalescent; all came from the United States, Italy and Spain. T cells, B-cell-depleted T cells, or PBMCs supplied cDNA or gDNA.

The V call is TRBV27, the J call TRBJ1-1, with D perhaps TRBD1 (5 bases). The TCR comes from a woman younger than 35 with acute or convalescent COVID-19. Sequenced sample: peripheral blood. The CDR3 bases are TGTGCCAGCGGACTAAGTGGGGCGCGTAATGAAGCTTTCTTT. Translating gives CASGLSGARNEAFF.